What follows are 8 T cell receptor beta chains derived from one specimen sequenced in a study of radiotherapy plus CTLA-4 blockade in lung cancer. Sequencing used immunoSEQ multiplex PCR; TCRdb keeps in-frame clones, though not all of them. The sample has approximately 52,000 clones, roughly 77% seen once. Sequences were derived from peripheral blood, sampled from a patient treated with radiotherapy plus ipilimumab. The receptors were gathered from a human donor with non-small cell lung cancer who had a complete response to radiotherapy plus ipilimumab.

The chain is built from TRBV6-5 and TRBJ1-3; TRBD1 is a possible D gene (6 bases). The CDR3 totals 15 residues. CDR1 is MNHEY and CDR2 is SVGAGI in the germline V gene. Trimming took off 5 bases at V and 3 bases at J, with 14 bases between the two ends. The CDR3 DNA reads TGTGCCAGCAGTCCGACAGGAATCGGTGGAAACACCATATATTTT. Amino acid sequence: CASSPTGIGGNTIYF.

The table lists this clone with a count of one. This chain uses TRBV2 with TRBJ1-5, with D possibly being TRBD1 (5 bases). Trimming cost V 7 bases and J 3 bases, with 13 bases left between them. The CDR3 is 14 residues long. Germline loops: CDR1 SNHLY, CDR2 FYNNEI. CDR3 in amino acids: CASTPDTSNQPQHF. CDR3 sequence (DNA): TGTGCCAGCACCCCGGACACTTCCAATCAGCCCCAGCATTTT.

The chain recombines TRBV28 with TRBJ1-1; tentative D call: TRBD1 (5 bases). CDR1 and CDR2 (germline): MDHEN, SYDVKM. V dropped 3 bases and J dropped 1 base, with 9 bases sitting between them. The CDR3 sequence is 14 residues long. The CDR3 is CASSFRARNTEAFF. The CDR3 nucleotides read TGTGCCAGCAGTTTCAGGGCGCGGAACACTGAAGCTTTCTTT.

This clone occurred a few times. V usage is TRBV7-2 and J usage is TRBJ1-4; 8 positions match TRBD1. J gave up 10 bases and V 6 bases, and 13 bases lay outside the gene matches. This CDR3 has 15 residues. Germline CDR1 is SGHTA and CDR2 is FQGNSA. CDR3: CASSFQGAQRRKLFF. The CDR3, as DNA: TGTGCCAGCAGTTTCCAGGGGGCGCAAAGGAGAAAACTGTTTTTT.

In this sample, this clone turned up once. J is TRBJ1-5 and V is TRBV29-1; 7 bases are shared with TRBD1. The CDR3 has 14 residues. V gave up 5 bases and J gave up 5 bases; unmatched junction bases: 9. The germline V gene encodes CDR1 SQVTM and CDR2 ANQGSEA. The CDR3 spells CSVTGTDIDQPQHF. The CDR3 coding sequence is TGCAGCGTTACCGGGACAGACATTGATCAGCCCCAGCATTTT.

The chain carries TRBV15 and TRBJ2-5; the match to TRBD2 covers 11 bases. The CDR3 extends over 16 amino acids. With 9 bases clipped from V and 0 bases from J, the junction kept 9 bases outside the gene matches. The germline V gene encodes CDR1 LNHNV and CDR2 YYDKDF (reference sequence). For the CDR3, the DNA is TGTGCCACAGATAGCGGGAGGGCCGTAAACCAAGAGACCCAGTACTTC. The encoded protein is CATDSGRAVNQETQYF.

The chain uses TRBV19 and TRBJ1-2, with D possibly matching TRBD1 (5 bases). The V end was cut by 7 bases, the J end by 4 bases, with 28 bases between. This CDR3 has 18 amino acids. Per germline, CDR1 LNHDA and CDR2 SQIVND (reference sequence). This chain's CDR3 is CASNLIWGKQVESYGYTF. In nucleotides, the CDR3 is TGTGCCAGTAATTTGATTTGGGGAAAACAGGTGGAAAGCTATGGCTACACCTTC.

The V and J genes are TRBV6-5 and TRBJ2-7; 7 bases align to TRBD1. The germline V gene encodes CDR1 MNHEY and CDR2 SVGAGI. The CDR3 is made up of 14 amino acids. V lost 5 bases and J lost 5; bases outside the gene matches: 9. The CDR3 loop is CASSKRQGVHEQYV. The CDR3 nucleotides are TGTGCCAGCAGTAAGAGGCAGGGGGTCCACGAGCAGTACGTC.